This T cell receptor beta chain was profiled in a study of response to subunit inactivated influenza vaccine. TCRdb reprocessed the RT-PCR reads with MiXCR, giving one entry per CDR3 protein. This table holds 500,000 to 600,000 distinct CDR3 sequences, approximately 15% found once. V lost 0 bases, J lost 13 bases, and 7 bases stayed unmatched. The CDR3 has 14 amino acids. CDR1 is SGHRS, CDR2 YFSETQ, per germline. This clonotype was recorded a few times. The receptor was isolated from a man between 50 and 69 years old who received an inactivated influenza vaccine. The specimen comprised CD4+ T cells sorted from PBMCs, sampled around 25 months after vaccination. The chain couples TRBV5-1 to TRBJ2-1; 10 bases are shared with TRBD1. CDR3 in DNA: TGCGCCAGCAGCTTGGTTTCCGGGACAGGGGATCAGTTCTTC. Protein sequence: CASSLVSGTGDQFF.